This T cell receptor beta chain was found in a study of CD8 T cells in ankylosing spondylitis. General study points: Significant enrichment of disease-linked clones was reported in matched ankylosing spondylitis synovial fluid. Ankylosing spondylitis blood seemed to carry a telltale TCR beta motif made of several highly homologous variants.

Construction of TCR beta libraries was performed using quantitative 5'-RACE with molecular barcodes. TCRdb used MiXCR to reprocess the 5' RACE reads, holding one entry per CDR3 protein. The sample includes 350,000 or so distinct CDR3 sequences, around 8% of them seen just once. This clonotype came up many times. No antigen is known for it. In germline, CDR1 is SGHTA, CDR2 FQGNSA. The CDR3 consists of 15 residues. Unmatched junction bases numbered 9, after V lost 3 bases and J lost 7 bases. This sequence was found in a male donor with ankylosing spondylitis. The rearrangement uses TRBV7-2 and TRBJ2-3; 8 bases fit TRBD2. The source material was blood, either unsorted or a sorted T cell fraction (not recorded which). The CDR3 sequence is CASSFSGEDLYTQYF. The CDR3 bases are TGTGCCAGCAGCTTTAGCGGGGAGGACCTTTATACGCAGTATTTT. The full variable domain, completed using reference TRBV7-2 and TRBJ2-3, is GAGVSQSPSNKVTEKGKDVELRCDPISGHTALYWYRQSLGQGLEFLIYFQGNSAPDKSGLPSDRFSAERTGGSVSTLTIQRTQQEDSAVYLCASSFSGEDLYTQYFGPGTRLTVL.